This note documents a single T cell receptor (beta chain) sequence. Study members were between roughly 18 and 100 years old and lived in 24 US regions. Cohorts were determined from participant-reported clinical history. Recovered status applied to Cohort 3 donors who had two consecutive negative PCRs. It also applied to those with clearance or with symptom resolution. Repertoires were generated with immunoSEQ multiplex PCR, while TCRdb's copy carries only in-frame clones and drops some. The sample has roughly 340,000 clones; around 91% are singletons. This specimen belongs to a study of blood T cell repertoires in COVID-19. The receptor comes from a man aged 18-30 years who had recovered from COVID-19. The sequencing sample was made of PBMCs or T cells enriched from blood (not recorded which).

The CDR3 here is CASSLTSSFGNTIYF. The CDR3 nucleotides read TGCGCCAGCAGCTTGACTAGTTCTTTTGGAAACACCATATATTTT. This chain joins TRBV5-1 and TRBJ1-3; D is undetermined. The CDR3 has 15 residues. Trimming stripped 1 base from V and 3 bases from J, with 11 bases between. The germline V gene has CDR1 SGHRS and CDR2 YFSETQ.